These 18 T cell receptor beta chains were sequenced from one sample in a study of PD-1 blockade in classical Hodgkin lymphoma. Here immunoSEQ multiplex PCR was the method, and the copy in TCRdb shows in-frame clones only, minus some. The sample shows around 34,000 clones, less than 85% of them seen only once. All patients relapsed after autologous stem cell transplantation, and brentuximab vedotin exposure varied. This specimen was peripheral blood mononuclear cells (PBMCs), taken before the second cycle of nivolumab. The origin of the receptors is a human donor with classical Hodgkin lymphoma.

This clone was seen only once. The gene calls are TRBV29-1 and TRBJ1-2; tentatively, D is TRBD1 (5 bases). Germline V CDR1 and CDR2: SQVTM, ANQGSEA. V lost 2 bases and J lost 5, with 15 bases in between. The CDR3 sequence is 14 residues long. The DNA for the CDR3 is TGCAGCGTTGAACGGGACTCCCTCGGATATGGCTACACCTTC. It encodes CSVERDSLGYGYTF.

The table lists this clone with a count of one. This rearrangement joins TRBV6-5 to TRBJ1-5, with D uncertain. The CDR3 totals 14 residues. Deletions cut 0 bases from V and 5 bases from J, with 8 bases between. CDR1 is MNHEY, CDR2 SVGAGI, per germline. In DNA, the CDR3 is TGTGCCAGCAGTTACTCAGGTGCAGATCAGCCCCAGCATTTT. Translating gives CASSYSGADQPQHF.

V and J are TRBV4-2 and TRBJ2-7; 9 nucleotides match TRBD2. V trimming: 0 bases; J trimming: 3 bases; junction bases outside the gene matches: 3. Germline V gene data show CDR1 as LGHNA and CDR2 as YNFKEQ. The CDR3 runs to 15 residues. As DNA, the CDR3 is TGTGCCAGCAGCCAAGATTCTAGCGGGATCTACGAGCAGTACTTC. It is translated as CASSQDSSGIYEQYF.

The CDR3 reads CASQSPGGGDIQYF. CDR3 coding DNA: TGTGCCAGCCAGTCCCCCGGGGGCGGAGACATTCAGTACTTC. This rearrangement joins TRBV7-2 to TRBJ2-4, with D possibly being TRBD1 or TRBD2 (6 bases each). Germline-derived CDR1 and CDR2 are SGHTA and FQGNSA. V lost 8 bases and J lost 8, with 19 bases in between. The CDR3 length is 14 residues.

The chain recombines TRBV30 with TRBJ2-2; tentatively, D is TRBD2 (6 bases). Germline CDR1 GTSNPN, CDR2 SVGIG (reference sequence). V dropped 2 bases and J dropped 5 bases, with 9 bases sitting between them. There are 13 residues in the CDR3. In DNA form, the CDR3 reads TGTGCCTGGAGTAGGGAGGAGACCGGGGAGCTGTTTTTT. Protein: CAWSREETGELFF.

The chain employs TRBV6-6 and TRBJ1-6, with 10 bases fitting TRBD1. The CDR3 runs to 15 residues. Germline V gene sequence: CDR1 MNHNY, CDR2 SVGAGI (reference sequence). Trimming removed 0 bases from V and 10 bases from J; junction bases left unmatched: 3. CDR3 region: CASSYSTGGLSPLHF. CDR3 coding DNA: TGTGCCAGCAGTTACTCGACAGGGGGCTTATCACCCCTCCACTTT.

The CDR3 sequence is CASSTLDSTDTQYF. The DNA of the CDR3 is TGTGCCAGCAGCACCCTAGATAGCACAGATACGCAGTATTTT. J is TRBJ2-3 and V is TRBV6-5; D uncertain. Germline CDR1 and CDR2: MNHEY and SVGAGI. V lost 6 bases and J lost 0, with 10 bases in between. This CDR3 contains 14 residues.

The gene calls are TRBV4-1 and TRBJ2-6; D is ambiguous. The germline gives CDR1 MGHRA, CDR2 YSYEKL. The CDR3 has 16 residues. V lost 0 bases and J lost 9, with 15 bases in between. CDR3 in DNA: TGCGCCAGCAGCCAAGAACTTCCGGCTACCGTCAACGTCCTGACTTTC. Translation: CASSQELPATVNVLTF.

This sequence joins TRBV9 and TRBJ1-5; perhaps TRBD1 as D (6 bases). This CDR3 is built from 13 residues. V was shortened by 0 bases and J by 7 bases, with 8 bases between the two germline ends. CDR1 SGDLS and CDR2 YYNGEE come from the germline V gene. The CDR3 loop is CASSVGGGQPQHF. In DNA, the CDR3 is TGTGCCAGCAGCGTAGGAGGGGGGCAGCCCCAGCATTTT.

This chain joins TRBV2 and TRBJ2-5, with D unresolved. V was cut by 3 bases and J by 7 bases, with 6 bases left in between. CDR3 length: 11 amino acids. CDR1 and CDR2 from the germline V gene are SNHLY and FYNNEI. The CDR3 is CASSESGTQYF. Written as DNA, the CDR3 is TGTGCCAGCAGTGAGTCAGGGACCCAGTACTTC.

J is TRBJ1-2 and V is TRBV10-3; TRBD1 matches at 9 bases. V trimming: 5 bases; J trimming: 10 bases; junction bases outside the gene matches: 8. The length of the CDR3 is 13 residues. Germline CDR1 ENHRY, CDR2 SYGVKD. The CDR3 DNA reads as TGTGCCATCAGTCCCGGGACAGGGTTTGTCTACACCTTC. Residues: CAISPGTGFVYTF.

For the CDR3, the DNA is TGTGCCAGCAGCTATAGAGGGACAGGGGTTATTAGGGAGCTGTTTTTT. Translating gives CASSYRGTGVIRELFF. The rearrangement uses TRBV7-2 and TRBJ2-2, with 10 bases aligning to TRBD1. J was trimmed by 9 bases and V by 4 bases; bases with no gene match: 11. The V gene's germline CDR1 is SGHTA and CDR2 FQGNSA. The CDR3 totals 16 residues.

This chain joins TRBV27 and TRBJ2-1; D unresolved. V was clipped by 5 bases and J by 10 bases, with 18 bases between them. Germline V gene data show CDR1 as MNHEY and CDR2 as SMNVEV (reference sequence). There are 14 residues in the CDR3. The CDR3 loop is CASSRPGGSLEQFF. CDR3 nucleotides: TGTGCCAGCAGTCGCCCAGGCGGCTCTTTGGAGCAGTTCTTC.

The sample holds a few counts of this clone. This rearrangement joins TRBV5-1 to TRBJ2-7; 7 bases align to TRBD2. This CDR3 has 15 amino acids. In germline, CDR1 is SGHRS, CDR2 YFSETQ. Trimming removed 4 bases from V and 0 bases from J; junction bases left unmatched: 7. The CDR3 DNA reads TGCGCCAGCAGCCCGGGGGGTCCTCGCTCCTACGAGCAGTACTTC. Translation gives CASSPGGPRSYEQYF.

This clone was seen only once. V gene TRBV7-2 combines with J gene TRBJ1-2, with D maybe TRBD1 (5 bases). Germline V gene data show CDR1 as SGHTA and CDR2 as FQGNSA. V gave up 5 bases and J gave up 8 bases, with 12 bases separating them. CDR3 length: 12 amino acids. CDR3 nucleotide sequence: TGTGCCAGCAGCCCAATCCGACAGGGCTACACCTTC. It translates to CASSPIRQGYTF.

This chain connects TRBV7-2 to TRBJ2-7, with TRBD2 matching over 11 bases. Germline CDR1 is SGHTA and CDR2 is FQGNSA. The CDR3 is 15 residues long. The V gene end was trimmed by 5 bases and the J gene end by 1 base; junction bases not matched to a gene: 4. The CDR3 coding sequence is TGTGCCAGCAGCCCTCTAGCGGGGGGATCCTACGAGCAGTACTTC. This encodes CASSPLAGGSYEQYF. The whole variable domain, remainder taken from reference TRBV7-2 and TRBJ2-7, is GAGVSQSPSNKVTEKGKDVELRCDPISGHTALYWYRQSLGQGLEFLIYFQGNSAPDKSGLPSDRFSAERTGGSVSTLTIQRTQQEDSAVYLCASSPLAGGSYEQYFGPGTRLTVT.

This chain connects TRBV9 to TRBJ1-2; 7 bases line up with TRBD1. This CDR3 is built from 14 residues. Germline V lookup: CDR1 SGDLS, CDR2 YYNGEE. Germline trimming cut 4 bases from V and 5 bases from J; bases unmatched to any gene: 8. CDR3 in DNA: TGTGCCAGCAGCTCAATTCAGGGGGATTATGGCTACACCTTC. Its protein product is CASSSIQGDYGYTF.

The V gene is TRBV5-4, the J gene TRBJ2-7; 11 bases map to TRBD1. The CDR3 consists of 14 residues. Losses at the gene ends were 3 bases for V and 9 bases for J; bases not matched to a gene: 8. From germline, CDR1 is SGHNT and CDR2 YYREEE (reference sequence). Written as DNA, the CDR3 is TGTGCCAGCAGCTCCGCGGGGGACAGGGGGTTGCAGTACTTC. This gives the protein CASSSAGDRGLQYF.